This TCR beta chain emerged from a study of breast tumors, draining lymph nodes, adjacent tissues. Remarks on this clonotype: Its antigen remains unidentified. This may be a read error, as it is one base from a much larger clone.

Samples came from axillary lymph nodes draining the breast cancer. TCRdb fed the multiplex PCR reads into MiXCR, producing one record per CDR3 protein. The sample holds 180,000 or so distinct CDR3 sequences, roughly 29% seen once. This CDR3 is 15 amino acids long. The V end lost 6 bases, the J end lost 3 bases, and 18 bases lay between the germline ends. Germline V gene data show CDR1 as SGHTA and CDR2 as FQGNSA. General study results and limits: Compared with lymph nodes, tumors were less diverse; compared with nontumor tissue, more.

Material: axillary lymph node tissue. This TCR derives from a female donor with breast cancer. Some clones in this sample may be carry-over from other donors' samples. The chain links TRBV7-2 to TRBJ2-7; D gene unclear. This CDR3 reads CASSYSLGSIYEQYF. In nucleotides, the CDR3 is TGTGCCAGCAGTTACTCCCTGGGGTCAATCTACGAGCAGTACTTC.